Sequencing of this T cell receptor (beta chain) was carried out in a study of beta chain features in type 1 diabetes. Study details: Comparable age, gender and cell yields were observed in patients relative to healthy donors.

This clone has only a few counts. What it binds is not known. General study results and limits: Patients showed naive, central memory and Treg TCRB repertoires that appeared more similar than those of healthy donors.

CD4+ cells of the naive, central memory, regulatory and stem cell-like memory types were sorted via CD45RO/CCR7/CD25/CD127/CD95/CD27. CDR3 size: 16 residues. Trimming took 3 bases from V and 2 from J; bases not matched to a gene: 2. Germline loops: CDR1 SGDLS, CDR2 YYNGEE. What was sequenced were expressed TCRB transcripts, since all of the isolated RNA had been reverse transcribed. Libraries were prepared by immunoSEQ multiplex PCR; TCRdb keeps only in-frame clonotypes and omits some of them. The profile shows around 350,000 clones, approximately 12% of them singletons. The chain recombines TRBV9 with TRBJ2-2, with 12 bases identical to TRBD1. The sample comprised naive CD4+ T cells from blood. The sequence came from a man younger than 30 in good health. The CDR3 spells CASSAGTGGNTGELFF. DNA for the CDR3: TGTGCCAGCAGCGCCGGGACAGGGGGCAACACCGGGGAGCTGTTTTTT.